The 23 T cell receptor beta chains below all came from one sample that was sequenced in a study of blood T cell repertoires in COVID-19. Some clones are missing from TCRdb's copy, which holds only in-frame ones; the method was immunoSEQ multiplex PCR. The table records 150,000 to 200,000 clones, roughly 90% of them present only once. Input material: PBMCs or T cells enriched from blood (not recorded which). The receptors stem from a woman under 30 who had recovered from COVID-19.

The rearrangement uses TRBV29-1 and TRBJ2-5; 9 positions match TRBD2. The CDR3 length is 15 residues. After removal of 5 bases from V and 1 base from J, the junction contained 8 bases not matched to a gene. Looked up from germline, CDR1 is SQVTM and CDR2 is ANQGSEA. CDR3 amino acids: CSVLLAGDLQETQYF. CDR3 nucleotide sequence: TGCAGCGTTCTGTTAGCGGGGGACCTCCAAGAGACCCAGTACTTC.

CDR3 coding DNA: TGTGCCACCTCCCGGCGGGGGAAAGGCTACACCTTC. Encoded protein: CATSRRGKGYTF. The gene calls are TRBV12-3 or TRBV12-4 and TRBJ1-2; maybe TRBD1 (5 bases). The length of the CDR3 is 12 residues. Trimming stripped 10 bases from V and 8 bases from J, with 17 bases between.

V and J are TRBV28 and TRBJ1-2; 10 bases are a match to TRBD1. CDR1 and CDR2 (germline): MDHEN, SYDVKM. The length of the CDR3 is 16 residues. J was trimmed by 0 bases and V by 3 bases; bases with no gene match: 4. CDR3 protein: CASSLETGGSNYGYTF. For the CDR3, the DNA is TGTGCCAGCAGTTTGGAGACAGGGGGCTCTAACTATGGCTACACCTTC.

This chain joins TRBV10-2 and TRBJ2-7, with 7 positions matching TRBD2. The ends lost 3 bases at V and 2 bases at J; junction bases unmatched: 19. Germline values: CDR1 WSHSY, CDR2 SAAADI. CDR3 size: 19 residues. The chain's CDR3 is CASSEFRLFRSGGTYEQYF. CDR3 in DNA: TGCGCCAGCAGTGAATTTCGGTTGTTCCGGTCCGGGGGGACCTACGAGCAGTACTTC.

The gene calls are TRBV20-1 and TRBJ2-7; 7 nucleotides agree with TRBD1. V shed 3 bases, J shed 5 bases, and the junction held 10 bases outside the gene matches. Germline V lookup: CDR1 DFQATT, CDR2 SNEGSKA (reference sequence). This CDR3 contains 14 residues. DNA of the CDR3: TGCAGTGCTAGTCCCGACAGGGATTTCCACGAGCAGTACTTC. This gives the protein CSASPDRDFHEQYF.

This chain uses TRBV5-1 with TRBJ2-1, with 9 bases aligning to TRBD2. This CDR3 comprises 14 residues. V lost 3 bases to trimming and J lost 9 bases; unmatched junction nucleotides: 7. Germline V lookup: CDR1 SGHRS, CDR2 YFSETQ. In DNA form, the CDR3 reads TGCGCCAGCAGCTACGCGGGGGGGGCGGCTGAGCAGTTCTTC. This translates into CASSYAGGAAEQFF.

J is TRBJ1-6 and V is TRBV9; D call uncertain. The V gene lost 0 bases and the J gene lost 7 bases, with 8 bases spanning the gap. The germline V gene has CDR1 SGDLS and CDR2 YYNGEE. The CDR3 totals 14 residues. The CDR3 DNA reads TGTGCCAGCAGCGTAGAAGGCGGAAATTCACCCCTCCACTTT. The encoded protein is CASSVEGGNSPLHF.

The gene calls are TRBV28 and TRBJ1-5, with 9 bases identical to TRBD1. Germline values: CDR1 MDHEN, CDR2 SYDVKM. The CDR3 has 14 amino acids. V lost 7 bases and J lost 6; bases outside the gene matches: 7. This chain's CDR3 is CASTLQGASQPQHF. CDR3 nucleotides: TGTGCCAGCACTCTACAGGGGGCGAGTCAGCCCCAGCATTTT.

The chain joins TRBV10-3 to TRBJ1-5, with 7 bases that match TRBD1. The CDR3 is 21 residues long. Germline-derived CDR1 and CDR2 are ENHRY and SYGVKD. After removal of 0 bases from V and 5 bases from J, the junction contained 22 bases not matched to a gene. The CDR3 DNA follows: TGTGCCATCAGTGAGTCGCCCCACCTCCAAGTCGACAGGGCGTCCGATCAGCCCCAGCATTTT. This translates into CAISESPHLQVDRASDQPQHF.

The chain has TRBV2 and TRBJ2-5; D not certain. Germline V CDR1 and CDR2: SNHLY, FYNNEI. The CDR3 covers 13 residues. The V end was cut by 3 bases, the J end by 3 bases, with 8 bases between. CDR3 amino acids: CASSEFRKETQYF. The CDR3 bases are TGTGCCAGCAGTGAGTTCAGGAAAGAGACCCAGTACTTC.

The genes are TRBV2 and TRBJ1-5; no reliable D call. The V gene lost 4 bases and the J gene lost 4 bases, with 14 bases spanning the gap. CDR1 and CDR2 from the germline V gene are SNHLY and FYNNEI. The CDR3 covers 15 residues. The CDR3 DNA follows: TGTGCCAGCAGTGGGCAAGGAACGGGGAATCAGCCCCAGCATTTT. As protein: CASSGQGTGNQPQHF.

The CDR3 region has the DNA TGTGCCAGCAGCTTGGAAGGGGGCCCCTACGAGCAGTACTTC. Its protein product is CASSLEGGPYEQYF. The chain combines TRBV5-8 with TRBJ2-7; 7 bases line up with TRBD1. The germline gives CDR1 SGHTS, CDR2 YDEGEE. J lost 2 bases, V lost 0 bases, and 2 bases had no gene match. The CDR3 loop spans 14 amino acids.

J is TRBJ1-4 and V is TRBV5-1; the match to TRBD1 covers 7 bases. CDR1 and CDR2 (germline): SGHRS, YFSETQ. The V gene end was trimmed by 2 bases and the J gene end by 8 bases; junction bases not matched to a gene: 9. The CDR3 has 15 amino acids. This CDR3 reads CASSFGGQPIEKLFF. CDR3 bases: TGCGCCAGCAGCTTCGGGGGACAGCCTATAGAAAAACTGTTTTTT.

The chain has TRBV27 and TRBJ2-7; 7 nucleotides line up with TRBD2. Trimming at V came to 5 bases and at J to 5 bases, leaving 6 bases not matched to a gene. Germline-derived CDR1 and CDR2 are MNHEY and SMNVEV (reference sequence). CDR3 length: 13 amino acids. For the CDR3, the DNA is TGTGCCAGCAGTACCGCGGGAGACAACGAGCAGTACTTC. Encoded protein: CASSTAGDNEQYF.

In its sample, this clone was seen once. The chain employs TRBV9 and TRBJ1-1; 8 positions agree with TRBD1. The CDR3 spans 15 residues. Germline V gives CDR1 SGDLS, CDR2 YYNGEE. After removal of 3 bases from V and 5 bases from J, the junction contained 9 bases not matched to a gene. CDR3 loop: CASSGQTGEDTEAFF. The CDR3 DNA follows: TGTGCCAGCAGCGGACAGACAGGGGAGGATACTGAAGCTTTCTTT.

This chain links TRBV28 with TRBJ1-1; the D is unclear. Germline V lookup: CDR1 MDHEN, CDR2 SYDVKM. This CDR3 has 15 residues. Trimming took off 2 bases at V and 1 base at J, with 11 bases between the two ends. CDR3 sequence (DNA): TGTGCCAGCAGTTTAAACGTCCCCGGGAACACTGAAGCTTTCTTT. Translated: CASSLNVPGNTEAFF.

By share, this clone ranks as medium-sized. The genes are TRBV27 and TRBJ2-7; weak D call: TRBD2 (7 bases). The CDR3 contains 13 residues. The germline V gene encodes CDR1 MNHEY and CDR2 SMNVEV (reference sequence). V was clipped by 8 bases and J by 5 bases, with 16 bases between them. The CDR3 reads CASRYRGGDEQYF. In nucleotides, the CDR3 is TGTGCCAGCCGTTATAGGGGGGGGGACGAGCAGTACTTC.

The chain uses TRBV11-2 and TRBJ1-2; D not certain. This CDR3 comprises 18 residues. V was cut by 5 bases and J by 8 bases, with 30 bases left in between. The germline CDR1 and CDR2 sequences are SGHAT and FQNNGV. The CDR3: CASSQPGGGRSCLWGYTF. The CDR3 DNA reads as TGTGCCAGCAGCCAACCAGGAGGCGGACGGAGTTGTTTGTGGGGCTACACCTTC.

The chain uses TRBV4-1 and TRBJ2-3, with 13 positions matching TRBD2. J was trimmed by 3 bases and V by 4 bases; bases with no gene match: 4. Germline-derived CDR1 and CDR2 are MGHRA and YSYEKL. The length of the CDR3 is 16 residues. The CDR3 reads CASSRLAGGSTDTQYF. CDR3 nucleotides: TGCGCCAGCAGCCGACTAGCGGGGGGAAGTACAGATACGCAGTATTTT.

This sequence joins TRBV19 and TRBJ2-3; a possible D gene is TRBD1 (5 bases). The V gene lost 5 bases and the J gene lost 6 bases, with 27 bases spanning the gap. Germline CDR1 and CDR2: LNHDA and SQIVND (reference sequence). The CDR3 is 18 residues long. In nucleotides, the CDR3 is TGTGCCAGTAGTCCCCGACAGCTTGTCGGGCGATTGAATGATACGCAGTATTTT. Encoded protein: CASSPRQLVGRLNDTQYF.

The chain is built from TRBV5-1 and TRBJ1-5, with a tentative D call TRBD1 (6 bases). CDR1 is SGHRS and CDR2 is YFSETQ in the germline V gene. The V end lost 0 bases, the J end lost 2 bases, and 15 bases lay between the germline ends. The CDR3 consists of 17 residues. CDR3 sequence reads: CASSLGVGSGGNQPQHF. In DNA, the CDR3 is TGCGCCAGCAGCTTGGGAGTTGGGTCAGGGGGCAATCAGCCCCAGCATTTT. The variable domain in full, with the rest retrieved from reference TRBV5-1 and TRBJ1-5, is KAGVTQTPRYLIKTRGQQVTLSCSPISGHRSVSWYQQTPGQGLQFLFEYFSETQRNKGNFPGRFSGRQFSNSRSEMNVSTLELGDSALYLCASSLGVGSGGNQPQHFGDGTRLSIL.

This chain joins TRBV5-4 and TRBJ1-1, with D unresolved. CDR3 length: 14 residues. Between the trimmed V and J ends, which lost 3 bases and 0 bases, there was a span of 9 bases. Germline assignment: CDR1 SGHNT and CDR2 YYREEE (reference sequence). The CDR3 nucleotides are TGTGCCAGCAGCTCCAGTGGAGTGAACACTGAAGCTTTCTTT. It encodes CASSSSGVNTEAFF. Full variable domain (outside the CDR3, taken from reference TRBV5-4 and TRBJ1-1): ETGVTQSPTHLIKTRGQQVTLRCSSQSGHNTVSWYQQALGQGPQFIFQYYREEENGRGNFPPRFSGLQFPNYSSELNVNALELDDSALYLCASSSSGVNTEAFFGQGTRLTVV.

The chain employs TRBV5-1 and TRBJ2-2; TRBD2 might be the D (6 bases). V was cut by 2 bases and J by 0 bases, with 11 bases left in between. Germline assignment: CDR1 SGHRS and CDR2 YFSETQ. This CDR3 has 16 residues. This CDR3 reads CASSLGTFANTGELFF. In DNA form, the CDR3 reads TGCGCCAGCAGCTTAGGGACTTTCGCGAACACCGGGGAGCTGTTTTTT.